This entry lists 10 T cell receptor beta chains sequenced from one sample in a study of cytomegalovirus exposure and HLA in healthy donors. The PCR had 60 Vbeta and 13 Jbeta primers. Sequencing used immunoSEQ multiplex PCR; TCRdb keeps in-frame clones, though not all of them. The sample has tens of thousands of clones, roughly two thirds seen once; the top ten hold 6.5%. Sequenced: PBMCs. The receptors originated from a man under 40 in good health and CMV-seronegative.

The genes are TRBV29-1 and TRBJ1-1; TRBD1 agrees at 7 bases. Trimming removed 6 bases from V and 0 bases from J; junction bases left unmatched: 4. CDR3 length equals 13 residues. The germline V gene has CDR1 SQVTM and CDR2 ANQGSEA. The CDR3 region has the DNA TGCAGCGTAGACGACAGGGTGAACACTGAAGCTTTCTTT. This encodes CSVDDRVNTEAFF.

The chain is built from TRBV28 and TRBJ1-4; a possible D gene is TRBD1 (5 bases). CDR3 length equals 13 residues. Germline assignment: CDR1 MDHEN and CDR2 SYDVKM. V was pared by 5 bases and J by 6 bases, with 10 bases between. CDR3 in amino acids: CASSAGGDEKLFF. The CDR3 region has the DNA TGTGCCAGCAGTGCCGGGGGAGATGAAAAACTGTTTTTT.

This clone appeared a few times. The chain carries TRBV6-6 and TRBJ1-1; TRBD1 agrees at 8 bases. The CDR3 is 14 residues long. Germline lookup yields CDR1 MNHNY and CDR2 SVGAGI (reference sequence). V lost 7 bases, J lost 10 bases, and 14 bases stayed unmatched. The CDR3 region is CASTGQGYSSRAFF. CDR3 nucleotides: TGTGCCAGCACAGGACAGGGCTACTCATCTCGAGCTTTCTTT.

The gene calls are TRBV18 and TRBJ2-2; D is ambiguous. Germline CDR1 is KGHSH and CDR2 is LQKENI. Trimming took off 9 bases at V and 2 bases at J, with 13 bases between the two ends. This CDR3 has 14 residues. The CDR3, as DNA: TGTGCCAGTTCTACAGCCACAAACACCGGGGAGCTGTTTTTT. Translating gives CASSTATNTGELFF. Together with reference TRBV18 and TRBJ2-2, the CDR3 gives the full variable domain: NAGVMQNPRHLVRRRGQEARLRCSPMKGHSHVYWYRQLPEEGLKFMVYLQKENIIDESGMPKERFSAEFPKEGPSILRIQQVVRGDSAAYFCASSTATNTGELFFGEGSRLTVL.

This clone was seen more than once but under ten times. The CDR3, as DNA: TGCGCCAGCAGCCAACCCAGGGAAGGGCCAGATACGCAGTATTTT. Translating gives CASSQPREGPDTQYF. The chain has TRBV4-1 and TRBJ2-3; D is possibly TRBD1 (5 bases). This CDR3 has 15 residues. The V gene's germline CDR1 is MGHRA and CDR2 YSYEKL. Trimming removed 2 bases at V and 4 bases at J, with 13 bases between.

This clone has a handful of counts. V is TRBV9 and J is TRBJ2-3, with 8 bases matching TRBD2. V trimming: 0 bases; J trimming: 6 bases; junction bases outside the gene matches: 6. Germline V gene sequence: CDR1 SGDLS, CDR2 YYNGEE. The CDR3 loop spans 15 amino acids. The CDR3 DNA reads TGTGCCAGCAGCGTAGTATCAGCGGGAGTTGATACGCAGTATTTT. It encodes CASSVVSAGVDTQYF.

The chain couples TRBV2 to TRBJ1-1; 7 nucleotides align to TRBD1. Looked up from germline, CDR1 is SNHLY and CDR2 is FYNNEI. The CDR3 is 13 residues long. V lost 8 bases, J lost 3 bases, and 6 bases stayed unmatched. The CDR3: CASLGQPYTEAFF. The CDR3 DNA reads as TGTGCCAGCCTGGGACAGCCCTACACTGAAGCTTTCTTT.

The chain couples TRBV10-1 to TRBJ2-7, with 9 nucleotides matching TRBD1. The germline CDR1 and CDR2 sequences are WNHNN and SYGVQD (reference sequence). V trimming: 4 bases; J trimming: 6 bases; junction bases outside the gene matches: 4. The CDR3 length is 13 residues. The CDR3 nucleotides read TGCGCCAGCAGTGGGGACAGGGTCTCCGAGCAGTACTTC. It specifies CASSGDRVSEQYF.

This clone was counted a few times. The chain uses TRBV4-1 and TRBJ2-1; 7 bases fit TRBD2. The J segment lost 8 bases and the V segment lost 5 bases, leaving 18 bases of the junction unmatched. The germline V gene encodes CDR1 MGHRA and CDR2 YSYEKL. The CDR3 consists of 17 residues. CDR3 region: CASSARAAGTGGDEQFF. CDR3 sequence (DNA): TGCGCCAGCAGCGCTAGGGCAGCGGGAACGGGAGGCGATGAGCAGTTCTTC.

This clone has a single count. The CDR3 sequence: CASSQGGPGGYTF. CDR3 coding DNA: TGTGCCAGCAGCCAAGGAGGTCCGGGGGGCTACACCTTC. The rearrangement links TRBV14 to TRBJ1-2, with unresolved D. This CDR3 comprises 13 residues. Germline V gives CDR1 SGHDN, CDR2 FVKESK. V lost 1 base to trimming and J lost 8 bases, with 11 bases between them.